The 12 T cell receptor beta chains reported below all come from one sample, sequenced in a study of cytomegalovirus exposure and HLA in healthy donors. Primers included in the PCR were 60 Vbeta and 13 Jbeta primers. Here immunoSEQ multiplex PCR was the method, and the copy in TCRdb shows in-frame clones only, minus some. Here the sample spans roughly 190,000 clones, around three quarters being singletons. The sequencing sample was made of PBMCs. Receptors originate from a young woman in good health and CMV-seronegative.

The DNA for the CDR3 is TGTGCCAGCAGCCAAAGGGAGGGGATTGGCTACACCTTC. This gives the protein CASSQREGIGYTF. The chain joins TRBV9 to TRBJ1-2; a possible D gene is TRBD1 (5 bases). V was cut by 4 bases and J by 7 bases, with 14 bases left in between. The CDR3 sequence is 13 residues long. Germline CDR1 reads SGDLS; CDR2 reads YYNGEE.

V and J are TRBV28 and TRBJ1-2; perhaps TRBD1 as D (5 bases). Germline V gene data show CDR1 as MDHEN and CDR2 as SYDVKM. This CDR3 has 13 residues. The V gene lost 8 bases and the J gene lost 4 bases, with 14 bases spanning the gap. Written as DNA, the CDR3 is TGTGCCAGCCTCCCTGACAGATTCTATGGCTACACCTTC. This encodes CASLPDRFYGYTF.

This sequence joins TRBV7-2 and TRBJ1-5; D call uncertain. This CDR3 has 14 amino acids. Germline V gene lookup returns CDR1 SGHTA and CDR2 FQGNSA. Trimming cost V 3 bases and J 1 base, with 7 bases left between them. This CDR3 is CASSFRWSNQPQHF. The CDR3 nucleotides read TGTGCCAGCAGCTTCCGGTGGAGCAATCAGCCCCAGCATTTT.

The CDR3 sequence is CAWSVRWQGRNNEQFF. CDR3 bases: TGTGCCTGGAGTGTAAGGTGGCAGGGCAGAAACAATGAGCAGTTCTTC. The rearrangement joins TRBV30 to TRBJ2-1, with a possible D match to TRBD1 (5 bases). This CDR3 contains 16 residues. Deletions cut 0 bases from V and 5 bases from J, with 17 bases between. CDR1 is GTSNPN and CDR2 is SVGIG in the germline V gene (reference sequence). The complete variable domain, with remaining parts taken from reference TRBV30 and TRBJ2-1, reads SQTIHQWPATLVQPVGSPLSLECTVEGTSNPNLYWYRQAAGRGLQLLFYSVGIGQISSEVPQNLSASRPQDRQFILSSKKLLLSDSGFYLCAWSVRWQGRNNEQFFGPGTRLTVL.

The V and J genes are TRBV5-1 and TRBJ2-2, with 7 bases matching TRBD1. The CDR3 is 16 amino acids. V dropped 2 bases and J dropped 4; count of bases not matched to a gene: 8. CDR1 is SGHRS, CDR2 YFSETQ, per germline. In DNA, the CDR3 is TGCGCCAGCAGCTTCTATGGACAGGCGAGCACCGGGGAGCTGTTTTTT. Amino acid sequence: CASSFYGQASTGELFF.

A single count supports this clone. The chain recombines TRBV5-5 with TRBJ2-3; TRBD1 matches 9 bases. After removal of 3 bases from V and 4 bases from J, the junction contained 9 bases not matched to a gene. The CDR3 contains 16 residues. CDR1 SGHKS and CDR2 YYEKEE come from the germline V gene (reference sequence). In nucleotides, the CDR3 is TGTGCCAGCAGCTCGGACAGGGGCACCCACTCAGATACGCAGTATTTT. It encodes CASSSDRGTHSDTQYF.

The chain links TRBV7-9 to TRBJ1-2; D call uncertain. This CDR3 region has 15 residues. Germline CDR1 and CDR2: SEHNR and FQNEAQ (reference sequence). V was trimmed by 1 base and J by 2 bases, leaving 11 bases between them. The CDR3 region has the DNA TGTGCCAGCAGCTTAGGCCAGGACTGGAACTATGGCTACACCTTC. Protein sequence: CASSLGQDWNYGYTF.

The chain employs TRBV7-9 and TRBJ1-1; the D is unclear. Germline V lookup: CDR1 SEHNR, CDR2 FQNEAQ (reference sequence). This CDR3 is 12 amino acids long. V lost 5 bases, J lost 2 bases, and 6 bases lay in between. CDR3 nucleotide sequence: TGTGCCAGCAGCCAGGATAACACTGAAGCTTTCTTT. This sequence encodes CASSQDNTEAFF.

The chain uses TRBV7-3 and TRBJ1-2; D is ambiguous. CDR3 length equals 13 residues. The V gene lost 4 bases and the J gene lost 2 bases, with 8 bases spanning the gap. In germline, CDR1 is SGHTA, CDR2 FQGTGA. The CDR3 DNA reads as TGTGCCAGCAGCTACGGAGGGAACTATGGCTACACCTTC. It yields the protein CASSYGGNYGYTF. Variable domain in full (rest from reference TRBV7-3 and TRBJ1-2): GAGVSQTPSNKVTEKGKYVELRCDPISGHTALYWYRQSLGQGPEFLIYFQGTGAADDSGLPNDRFFAVRPEGSVSTLKIQRTERGDSAVYLCASSYGGNYGYTFGSGTRLTVV.

The V gene is TRBV28, the J gene TRBJ2-7; D perhaps matches TRBD1 (8 bases). Germline loops: CDR1 MDHEN, CDR2 SYDVKM. Trimming took 6 bases from V and 3 from J, leaving 15 bases between them. The CDR3 totals 14 residues. CDR3 DNA sequence: TGTGCCAGCAGAACAACAGGGGGGGACTACGAGCAGTACTTC. Translating it yields CASRTTGGDYEQYF. Combining the CDR3 with reference TRBV28 and TRBJ2-7 gives the whole variable domain DVKVTQSSRYLVKRTGEKVFLECVQDMDHENMFWYRQDPGLGLRLIYFSYDVKMKEKGDIPEGYSVSREKKERFSLILESASTNQTSMYLCASRTTGGDYEQYFGPGTRLTVT.

V and J are TRBV4-3 and TRBJ2-6; D not resolved. Germline values: CDR1 LGHNA, CDR2 YSLEER. V was trimmed by 4 bases and J by 1 base, leaving 17 bases between them. This CDR3 is built from 18 residues. As DNA, the CDR3 is TGCGCCAGCAGCCCAGCGCGGCCGAAATCGTCTGGGGCCAACGTCCTGACTTTC. Amino acid sequence: CASSPARPKSSGANVLTF.

The rearrangement joins TRBV4-2 to TRBJ2-1; 12 bases are a match to TRBD2. There are 18 residues in the CDR3. Germline CDR1 reads LGHNA; CDR2 reads YNFKEQ. Trimming took 0 bases from V and 3 from J; bases not matched to a gene: 6. The CDR3 DNA reads TGTGCCAGCAGCCAAGATGGGACTAGCGGGCAACTCTACAATGAGCAGTTCTTC. Protein sequence: CASSQDGTSGQLYNEQFF.